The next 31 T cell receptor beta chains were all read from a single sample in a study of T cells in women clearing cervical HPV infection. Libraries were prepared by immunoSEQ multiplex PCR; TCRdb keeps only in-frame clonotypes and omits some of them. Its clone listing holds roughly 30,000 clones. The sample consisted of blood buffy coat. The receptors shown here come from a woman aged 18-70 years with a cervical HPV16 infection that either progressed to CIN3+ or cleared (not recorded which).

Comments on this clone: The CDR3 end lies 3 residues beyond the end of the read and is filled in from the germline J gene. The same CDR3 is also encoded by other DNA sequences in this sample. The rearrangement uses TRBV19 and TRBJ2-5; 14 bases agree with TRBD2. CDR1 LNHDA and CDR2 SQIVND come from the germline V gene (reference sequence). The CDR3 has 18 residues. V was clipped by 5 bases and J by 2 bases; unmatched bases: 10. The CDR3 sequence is CASSYGFGTSGRQETQYF. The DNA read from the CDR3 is TGTGCCAGTAGTTATGGCTTTGGGACTAGCGGGAGACAAGAGACC.

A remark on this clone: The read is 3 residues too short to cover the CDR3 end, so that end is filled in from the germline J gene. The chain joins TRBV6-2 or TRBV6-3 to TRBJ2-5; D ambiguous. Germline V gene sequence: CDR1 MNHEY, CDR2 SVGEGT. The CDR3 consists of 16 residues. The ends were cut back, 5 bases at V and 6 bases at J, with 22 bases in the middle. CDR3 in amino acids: CASSHIGLTTRQTQYF. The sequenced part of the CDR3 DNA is TGTGCCAGCAGTCACATCGGCCTAACTACCCGGCAGACC.

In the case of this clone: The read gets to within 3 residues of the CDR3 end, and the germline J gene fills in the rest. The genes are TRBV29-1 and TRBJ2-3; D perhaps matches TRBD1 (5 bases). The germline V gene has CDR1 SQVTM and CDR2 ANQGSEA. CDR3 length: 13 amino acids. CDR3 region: CSASGAVNQPQYF. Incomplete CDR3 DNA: TGCAGCGCCAGTGGGGCAGTCAATCAGCCG.

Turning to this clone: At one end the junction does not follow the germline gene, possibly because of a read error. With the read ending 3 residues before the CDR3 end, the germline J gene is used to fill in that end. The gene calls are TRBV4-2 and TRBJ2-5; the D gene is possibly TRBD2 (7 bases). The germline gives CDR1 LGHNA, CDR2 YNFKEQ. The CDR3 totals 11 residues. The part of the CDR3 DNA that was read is TGCGCCAGCGGGACACAAGAGACC. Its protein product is CASGTQET. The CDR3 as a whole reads CASGTQETQYF.

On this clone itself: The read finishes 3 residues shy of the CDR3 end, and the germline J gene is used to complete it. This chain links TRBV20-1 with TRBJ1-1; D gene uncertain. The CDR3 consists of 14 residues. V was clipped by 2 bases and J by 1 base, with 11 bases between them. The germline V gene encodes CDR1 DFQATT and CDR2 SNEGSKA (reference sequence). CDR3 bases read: TGCAGTGCTAGACAGCCCGGCGGGAACACTGAA. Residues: CSARQPGGNTE. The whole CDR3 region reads CSARQPGGNTEAFF.

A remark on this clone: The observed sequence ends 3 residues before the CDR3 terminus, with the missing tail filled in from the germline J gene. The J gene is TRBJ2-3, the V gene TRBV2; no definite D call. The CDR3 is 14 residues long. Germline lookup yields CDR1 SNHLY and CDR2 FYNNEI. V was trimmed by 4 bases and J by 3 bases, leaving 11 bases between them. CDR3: CASSASQRTDTQYF. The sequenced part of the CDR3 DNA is TGTGCCAGCAGTGCTAGTCAAAGGACAGATACG.

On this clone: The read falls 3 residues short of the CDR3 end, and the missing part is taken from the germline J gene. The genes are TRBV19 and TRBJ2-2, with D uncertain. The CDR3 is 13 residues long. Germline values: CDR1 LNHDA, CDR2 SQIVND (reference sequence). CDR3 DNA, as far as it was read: TGTGCCACCGGTAGCTCGTTTAATGAAAAG. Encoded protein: CATGSSFNEK. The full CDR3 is CATGSSFNEKLFF. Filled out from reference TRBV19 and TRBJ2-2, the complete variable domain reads DGGITQSPKYLFRKEGQNVTLSCEQNLNHDAMYWYRQDPGQGLRLIYYSQIVNDFQKGDIAEGYSVSREKKESFPLTVTSAQKNPTAFYLCATGSSFNEKLFFGEGSRLTVL.

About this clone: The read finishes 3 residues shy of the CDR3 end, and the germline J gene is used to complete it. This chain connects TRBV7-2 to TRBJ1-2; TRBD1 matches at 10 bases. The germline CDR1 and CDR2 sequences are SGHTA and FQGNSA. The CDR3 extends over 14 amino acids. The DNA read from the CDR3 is TGTGCCAGCAGCACTAGACAGGGGGCGTACGGC. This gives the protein CASSTRQGAYG. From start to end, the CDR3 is CASSTRQGAYGYTF. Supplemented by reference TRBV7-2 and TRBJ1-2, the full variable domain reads GAGVSQSPSNKVTEKGKDVELRCDPISGHTALYWYRQSLGQGLEFLIYFQGNSAPDKSGLPSDRFSAERTGGSVSTLTIQRTQQEDSAVYLCASSTRQGAYGYTFGSGTRLTVV.

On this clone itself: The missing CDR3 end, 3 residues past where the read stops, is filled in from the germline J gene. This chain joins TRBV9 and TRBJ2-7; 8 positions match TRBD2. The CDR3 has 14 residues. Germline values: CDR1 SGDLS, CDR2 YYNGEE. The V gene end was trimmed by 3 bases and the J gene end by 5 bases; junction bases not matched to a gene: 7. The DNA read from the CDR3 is TGTGCCAGCAGCGGCGGGAGGAGCTACGACGAG. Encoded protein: CASSGGRSYDE. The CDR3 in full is CASSGGRSYDEQYF. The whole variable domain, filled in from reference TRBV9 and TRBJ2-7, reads DSGVTQTPKHLITATGQRVTLRCSPRSGDLSVYWYQQSLDQGLQFLIQYYNGEERAKGNILERFSAQQFPDLHSELNLSSLELGDSALYFCASSGGRSYDEQYFGPGTRLTVT.

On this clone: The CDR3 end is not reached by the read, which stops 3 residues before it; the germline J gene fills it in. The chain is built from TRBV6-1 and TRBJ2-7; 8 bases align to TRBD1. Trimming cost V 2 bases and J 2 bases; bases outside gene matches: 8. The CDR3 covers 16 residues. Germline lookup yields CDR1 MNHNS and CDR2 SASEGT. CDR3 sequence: CASSELGGQVTYEQYF. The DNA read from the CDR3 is TGTGCCAGCAGTGAATTAGGGGGACAGGTTACCTACGAG.

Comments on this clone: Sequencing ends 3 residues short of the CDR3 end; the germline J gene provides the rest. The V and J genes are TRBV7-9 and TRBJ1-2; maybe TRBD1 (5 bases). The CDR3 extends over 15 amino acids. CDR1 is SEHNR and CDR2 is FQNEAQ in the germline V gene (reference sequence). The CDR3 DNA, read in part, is TGTGCCAGCAGCTTAGACGGGGGGGTGGTGTACGAC. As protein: CASSLDGGVVYD. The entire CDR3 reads CASSLDGGVVYDYTF.

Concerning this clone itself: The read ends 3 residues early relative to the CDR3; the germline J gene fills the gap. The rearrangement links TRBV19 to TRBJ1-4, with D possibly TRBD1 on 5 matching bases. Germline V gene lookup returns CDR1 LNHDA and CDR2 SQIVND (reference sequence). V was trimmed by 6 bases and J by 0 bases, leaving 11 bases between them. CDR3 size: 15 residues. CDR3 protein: CASRKTGATNEKLFF. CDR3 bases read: TGTGCCAGTAGAAAAACAGGAGCAACTAATGAAAAA.

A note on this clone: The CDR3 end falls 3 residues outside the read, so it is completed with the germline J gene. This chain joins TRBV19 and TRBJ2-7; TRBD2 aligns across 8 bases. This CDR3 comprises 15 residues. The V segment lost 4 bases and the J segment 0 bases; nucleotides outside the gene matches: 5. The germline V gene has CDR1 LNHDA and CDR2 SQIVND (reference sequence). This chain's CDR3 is CASSKTSVSSYEQYF. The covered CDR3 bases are TGTGCCAGTAGTAAGACTAGCGTGAGCTCCTACGAG.

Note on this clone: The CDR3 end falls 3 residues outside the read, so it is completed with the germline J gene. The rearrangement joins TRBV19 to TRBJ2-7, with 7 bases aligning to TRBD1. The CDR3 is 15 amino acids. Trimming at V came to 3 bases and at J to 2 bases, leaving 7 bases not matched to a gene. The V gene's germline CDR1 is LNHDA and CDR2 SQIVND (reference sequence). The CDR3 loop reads CASSIRIQGTYEQYF. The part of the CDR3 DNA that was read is TGTGCCAGTAGTATTAGGATACAGGGGACCTACGAG.

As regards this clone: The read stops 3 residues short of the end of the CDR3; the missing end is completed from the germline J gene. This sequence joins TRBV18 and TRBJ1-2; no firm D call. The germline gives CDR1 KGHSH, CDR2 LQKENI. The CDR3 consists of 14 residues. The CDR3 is CASSPPALEGDYTF. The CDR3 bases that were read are TGTGCCAGCTCACCACCGGCCCTGGAGGGCGAC.

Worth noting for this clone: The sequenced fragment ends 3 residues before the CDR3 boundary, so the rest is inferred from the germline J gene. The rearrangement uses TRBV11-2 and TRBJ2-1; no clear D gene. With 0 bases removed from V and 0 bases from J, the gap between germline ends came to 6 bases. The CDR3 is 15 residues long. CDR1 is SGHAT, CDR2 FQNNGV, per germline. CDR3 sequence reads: CASSLEQSSYNEQFF. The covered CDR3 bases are TGTGCCAGCAGCTTAGAACAGAGCTCCTACAATGAG.

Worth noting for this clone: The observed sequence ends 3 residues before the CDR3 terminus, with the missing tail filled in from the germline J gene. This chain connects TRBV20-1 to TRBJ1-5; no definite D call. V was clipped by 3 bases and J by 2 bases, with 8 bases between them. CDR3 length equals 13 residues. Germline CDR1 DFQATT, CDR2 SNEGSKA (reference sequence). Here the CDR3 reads CSARKAGNQPQHF. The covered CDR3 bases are TGCAGTGCTAGGAAGGCGGGCAATCAGCCC.

The CDR3 sequence: CASSQGLTSGTDTQYF. The covered CDR3 bases are TGCGCCAGCAGCCAGGGACTGACTAGCGGCACAGATACG. The chain carries TRBV4-1 and TRBJ2-3, with 8 bases matching TRBD2. The read is 3 residues too short to cover the CDR3 end, so that end is filled in from the germline J gene. The trim removed 3 bases at V and 1 base at J, leaving 6 bases unmatched. The CDR3 extends over 16 amino acids. Germline loops: CDR1 MGHRA, CDR2 YSYEKL.

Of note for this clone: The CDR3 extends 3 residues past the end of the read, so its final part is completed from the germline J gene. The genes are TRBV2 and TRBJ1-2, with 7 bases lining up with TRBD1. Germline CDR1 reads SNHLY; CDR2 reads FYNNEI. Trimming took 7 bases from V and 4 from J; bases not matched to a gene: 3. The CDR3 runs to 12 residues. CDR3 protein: CASTDRAYGYTF. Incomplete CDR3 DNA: TGTGCCAGCACCGACAGGGCCTATGGC.

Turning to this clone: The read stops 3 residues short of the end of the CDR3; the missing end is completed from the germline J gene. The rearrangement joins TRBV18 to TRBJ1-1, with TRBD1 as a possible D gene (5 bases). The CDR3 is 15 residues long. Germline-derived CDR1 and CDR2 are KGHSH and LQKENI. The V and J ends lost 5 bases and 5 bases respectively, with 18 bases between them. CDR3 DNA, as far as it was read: TGTGCCAGCTCATCGACAGTGGCCCGAGAGACTGAA. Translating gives CASSSTVARETE. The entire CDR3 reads CASSSTVARETEAFF. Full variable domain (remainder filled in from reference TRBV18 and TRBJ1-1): NAGVMQNPRHLVRRRGQEARLRCSPMKGHSHVYWYRQLPEEGLKFMVYLQKENIIDESGMPKERFSAEFPKEGPSILRIQQVVRGDSAAYFCASSSTVARETEAFFGQGTRLTVV.

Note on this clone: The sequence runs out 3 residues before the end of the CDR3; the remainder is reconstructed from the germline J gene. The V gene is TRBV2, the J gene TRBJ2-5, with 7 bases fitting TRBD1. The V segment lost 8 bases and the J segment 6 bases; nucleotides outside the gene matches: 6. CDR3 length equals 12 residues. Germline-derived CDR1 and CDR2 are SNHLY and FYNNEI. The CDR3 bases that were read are TGTGCCAGCGGAAGGGGGCTACAGACC. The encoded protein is CASGRGLQT. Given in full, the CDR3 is CASGRGLQTQYF. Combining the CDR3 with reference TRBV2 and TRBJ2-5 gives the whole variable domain EPEVTQTPSHQVTQMGQEVILRCVPISNHLYFYWYRQILGQKVEFLVSFYNNEISEKSEIFDDQFSVERPDGSNFTLKIRSTKLEDSAMYFCASGRGLQTQYFGPGTRLLVL.

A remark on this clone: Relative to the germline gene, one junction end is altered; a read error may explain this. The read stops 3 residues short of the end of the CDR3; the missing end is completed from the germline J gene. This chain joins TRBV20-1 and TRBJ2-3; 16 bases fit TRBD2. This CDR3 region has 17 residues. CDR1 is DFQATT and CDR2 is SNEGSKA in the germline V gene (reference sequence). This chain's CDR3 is CSARDGTSGRDSETQYF. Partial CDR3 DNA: TGCAGTGCTAGAGATGGGACTAGCGGGAGGGATTCAGAGACG.

CDR3 DNA (partial): TGTGCCAGCAGTTACCTGGGACGGACTAAA. Its translation: CASSYLGRTK. The full CDR3 reads CASSYLGRTKAFF. The chain recombines TRBV6-2 or TRBV6-3 with TRBJ1-1; possibly TRBD1 for D (5 bases). The read gets to within 3 residues of the CDR3 end, and the germline J gene fills in the rest. In germline, CDR1 is MNHEY, CDR2 SVGEGT. CDR3 length: 13 amino acids.

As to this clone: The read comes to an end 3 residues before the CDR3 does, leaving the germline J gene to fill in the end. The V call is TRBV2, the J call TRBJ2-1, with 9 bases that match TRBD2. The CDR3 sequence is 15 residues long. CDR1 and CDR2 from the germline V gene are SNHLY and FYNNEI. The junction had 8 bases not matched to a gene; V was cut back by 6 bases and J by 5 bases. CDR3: CASRKGTSRNNEQFF. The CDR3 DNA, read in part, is TGTGCCAGCAGAAAAGGGACTAGCAGGAACAATGAG.

The sequenced part of the CDR3 DNA is TGTGCCAGCACCCCTACGGCGGCTGGCTATGGC. Encoded protein: CASTPTAAGYG. The entire CDR3 protein reads CASTPTAAGYGYTF. V and J are TRBV27 and TRBJ1-2; D uncertain. The read is 3 residues too short to cover the CDR3 end, so that end is filled in from the germline J gene. Germline V gives CDR1 MNHEY, CDR2 SMNVEV (reference sequence). The V and J ends lost 7 bases and 4 bases respectively, with 16 bases between them. The CDR3 length is 14 residues.

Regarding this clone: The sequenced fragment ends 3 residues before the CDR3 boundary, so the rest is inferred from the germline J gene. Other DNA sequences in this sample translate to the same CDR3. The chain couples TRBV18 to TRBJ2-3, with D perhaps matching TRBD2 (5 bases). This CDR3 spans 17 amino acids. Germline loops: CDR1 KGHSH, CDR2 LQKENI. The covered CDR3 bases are TGTGCCAGCTCCCCGGTATTGCGGGTTGAAGGAATAGAGACG. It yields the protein CASSPVLRVEGIET. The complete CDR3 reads CASSPVLRVEGIETQYF. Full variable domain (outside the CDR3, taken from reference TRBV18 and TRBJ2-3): NAGVMQNPRHLVRRRGQEARLRCSPMKGHSHVYWYRQLPEEGLKFMVYLQKENIIDESGMPKERFSAEFPKEGPSILRIQQVVRGDSAAYFCASSPVLRVEGIETQYFGPGTRLTVL.

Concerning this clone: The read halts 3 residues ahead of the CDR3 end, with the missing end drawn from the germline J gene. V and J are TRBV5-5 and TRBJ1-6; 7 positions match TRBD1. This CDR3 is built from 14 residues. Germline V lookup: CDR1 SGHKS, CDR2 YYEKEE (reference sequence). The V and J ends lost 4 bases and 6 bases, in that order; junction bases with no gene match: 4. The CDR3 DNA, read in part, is TGTGCCAGCAGCACCGGACAGGTTAATTCACCC. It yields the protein CASSTGQVNSP. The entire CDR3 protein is CASSTGQVNSPLHF. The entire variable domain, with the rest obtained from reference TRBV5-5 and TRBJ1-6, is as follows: DAGVTQSPTHLIKTRGQQVTLRCSPISGHKSVSWYQQVLGQGPQFIFQYYEKEERGRGNFPDRFSARQFPNYSSELNVNALLLGDSALYLCASSTGQVNSPLHFGNGTRLTVT.

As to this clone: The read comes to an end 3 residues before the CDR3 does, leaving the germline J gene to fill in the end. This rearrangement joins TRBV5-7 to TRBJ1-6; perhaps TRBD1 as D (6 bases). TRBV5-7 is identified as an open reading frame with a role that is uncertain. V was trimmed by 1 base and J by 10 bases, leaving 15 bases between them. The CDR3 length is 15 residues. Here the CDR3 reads CASSLLHSQGSPLHF. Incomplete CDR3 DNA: TGTGCCAGCAGCTTGTTACACTCTCAGGGGTCACCC.

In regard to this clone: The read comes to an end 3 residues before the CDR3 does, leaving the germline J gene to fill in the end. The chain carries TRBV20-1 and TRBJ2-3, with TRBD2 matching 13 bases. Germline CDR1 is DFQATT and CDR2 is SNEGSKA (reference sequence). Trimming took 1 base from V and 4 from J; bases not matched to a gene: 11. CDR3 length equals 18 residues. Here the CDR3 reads CSARARQGLAGQADTQYF. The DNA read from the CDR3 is TGCAGTGCTAGAGCCCGGCAGGGACTAGCGGGGCAGGCAGATACG.

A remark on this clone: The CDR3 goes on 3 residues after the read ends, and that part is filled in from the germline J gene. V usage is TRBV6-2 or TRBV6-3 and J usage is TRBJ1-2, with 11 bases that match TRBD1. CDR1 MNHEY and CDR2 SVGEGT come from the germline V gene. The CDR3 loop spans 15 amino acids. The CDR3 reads CASSYPRTGGEGYTF. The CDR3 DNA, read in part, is TGTGCCAGCAGTTACCCTCGGACAGGGGGCGAAGGC.

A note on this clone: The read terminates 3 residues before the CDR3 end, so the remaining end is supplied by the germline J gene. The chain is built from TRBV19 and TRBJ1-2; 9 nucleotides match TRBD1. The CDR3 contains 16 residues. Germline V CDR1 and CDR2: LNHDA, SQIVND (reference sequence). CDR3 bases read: TGTGCCAGTAGTATTGGGACAGGGCCTACAGCAGATACC. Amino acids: CASSIGTGPTADT. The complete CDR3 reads CASSIGTGPTADTYTF.